Listed below are T cell receptor beta chains from one sample, sequenced in a study of T cells in Graves' hyperthyroidism and ophthalmopathy. TCRdb passed the multiplex PCR reads through MiXCR, listing each CDR3 protein once. This table holds about 530,000 distinct CDR3 sequences, roughly 18% found once. Sequenced sample: blood. The receptors here all came from a woman aged 18-29 years with Graves' ophthalmopathy. The CDR3 runs from the conserved cysteine through the conserved F or W. The order of the fields is CDR3 length, V gene, CDR3 protein.

>13|TRBV6-2/TRBV6-3
CASLGRDQETQYF
>14|TRBV5-4
CASSLAGTVGEQFF
>15|TRBV7-6
CASSLGGGGGREQCF
>15|TRBV6-5
CASSYSGGYNSPLHF
>13|TRBV18
CASHRQGGMEAFF
>20|TRBV7-3
CASSLVPLSDRVIRNTEAFF
>13|TRBV28
CASSPPTSPTQYF
>15|TRBV2
CASSELYSSYNEQFF
>15|TRBV20-1
CSARHTEVPNTEAFF
>15|TRBV11-2
CASSQEEPGNTEAFF
>16|TRBV7-2
CASSLELTGPSYEQYF
>16|TRBV15
CATSRGLDRPNQPQHF
>13|TRBV6-2/TRBV6-3
CASGRDRGGEQYF
>17|TRBV10-1
CASRQRYRDRDYNEQFF
>17|TRBV19
CASKIGTFTGGHQPQHF
>13|TRBV7-3
CASSPWGTDTQYF
>15|TRBV7-2
CASIRTGDHTGELFF
>15|TRBV6-2/TRBV6-3
CASSYRTASNQPQHF
>15|TRBV11-2
CASSLNRGASYEQYF
>13|TRBV7-3
CASSFYGYNEQFF
>18|TRBV5-1
CASSGNRDRASSTDTQYF
>14|TRBV10-3
CAIKIGISTDTQYF
>14|TRBV2
CASRPSGSTDTQYF